This TCR beta chain is drawn from a study of T cell responses to AZD1222 COVID-19 vaccine (dated by TCRdb to the early 2020s). Study-level background: A total of over 230 trial participants underwent TCR sequencing, of whom some 210 received two doses of AZD1222 and about 25 received two doses of the MenACWY control vaccine. Trial participants were enrolled by age into 18-55, 56-69 and 70-plus year subgroups, with around 150, 28 and 57 TCR-sequenced participants respectively.

Broader findings and caveats from the paper: Reportedly, close to half of the unique spike-specific TCRs recognized epitopes lying outside the regions that are mutated in the B.1.351 and B.1.1.7 variants. CD4 TCRs associated with the vaccine covered the entire spike protein, and the dominant responses were in regions 160-218 and 743-854. A significant rise in spike-specific TCR breadth and depth was observed after two AZD1222 doses relative to day 0 and relative to MenACWY recipients. In the small 56-69-year group, the increase in depth fell short of significance, most likely because of low power. Conclusions about previously exposed vaccinees were limited because only six or seven AZD1222 recipients were SARS-CoV-2 seropositive at baseline. Because no samples from the day 14 peak response were available, repertoires could be characterized only after the peak T cell response. Participants were mostly white British, with more females than males. The authors suggested clonal diversity may have been underestimated.

As regards this clone: It has no known antigen specificity. Base quality data are lacking; no much larger clone is found one base away.

Per the germline V gene (reference sequence), LNHDA is the CDR1 and SQIVND is the CDR2. Its CDR3 holds 15 amino acids, cysteine through phenylalanine. Left in the record is the CDR3 DNA by itself, 45 bases read in frame from the first base. At the junction V is shortened by 4 bases and J by 7 bases, with 16 bases in between. The CDR3 regions of human TCRbeta chains were subjected to immunosequencing. Per the original workflow: Repertoire TCRs were checked for matches against a reference library of SARS-CoV-2-specific TCRs that had been generated using the MIRA antigen-specificity platform. Breadth was defined as the fraction of unique TCRs that were SARS-CoV-2-associated. Depth was defined as the fraction of total T cells that were SARS-CoV-2-associated. Each spike-specific TCR was assigned to its reactive spike region and to a CD4 or CD8 class using the MIRA data. Log10-transformed breadth and depth values were compared by one-way ANOVA with Sidak's multiple comparisons tests. Here the immuneACCESS table is served through TCRdb, limited to in-frame sequences with V and J called. Missing clones are a known gap in these copies; in checked studies unresolved V genes cover under half, and the rest lacks a known reason. V, J and clone size reflect that table, while D and trimming were determined from the DNA. In all, the sample holds 150,000 or so clones, and around 88% of those were seen once. The ten largest clones represent 3% to 4% of the sample.

This specimen's time point label, interpreted: baseline before first vaccination. Read against the paper, the sample's treatment or condition label means: meningococcal conjugate vaccine given as trial control. Vaccinee samples came from UK trials COV001 and COV002, including a single-blind randomized controlled phase 2/3 trial of AZD1222 (ChAdOx1 nCoV-19) in healthy adults. For TCRbeta chain sequencing, PBMC samples from trial participants were taken at day 0 and at day 28 after the second dose. The sequence came from an adult in good health. The source was peripheral blood, collected on day 0 of MenACWY control vaccination. This chain joins TRBV19 to TRBJ1-4, and possibly TRBD1, on 6 matching bases. CDR3 reads: CASSRARDKGEKLFF. The nucleotides read TGTGCCAGTAGTAGGGCCCGGGACAAGGGTGAAAAACTGTTTTTT.